What follows describes a single T cell receptor beta chain. With V trimmed by 0 bases and J by 2 bases, 6 bases remained unmatched. Per the germline V gene, CDR1 is SGHRS and CDR2 is YFSETQ. The CDR3 totals 16 residues. This sample is part of a study of neoadjuvant anti-PD-1 for oral cavity cancer. Study overall: Most patients had three to four biweekly doses of 3 mg/kg nivolumab before resection.

Repertoires were generated with immunoSEQ multiplex PCR, while TCRdb's copy carries only in-frame clones and drops some. The sample holds around 34,000 clones, approximately 87% seen once. This specimen was PBMCs, taken before nivolumab (anti-PD-1) treatment. The chain recombines TRBV5-1 with TRBJ2-3, with 7 bases identical to TRBD1. The source of this sequence is a person aged 35 to 85 with oral cavity squamous cell carcinoma. The CDR3 coding sequence is TGCGCCAGCAGCTTGGAAGGCCAGGGGGACACAGATACGCAGTATTTT. The encoded protein is CASSLEGQGDTDTQYF.